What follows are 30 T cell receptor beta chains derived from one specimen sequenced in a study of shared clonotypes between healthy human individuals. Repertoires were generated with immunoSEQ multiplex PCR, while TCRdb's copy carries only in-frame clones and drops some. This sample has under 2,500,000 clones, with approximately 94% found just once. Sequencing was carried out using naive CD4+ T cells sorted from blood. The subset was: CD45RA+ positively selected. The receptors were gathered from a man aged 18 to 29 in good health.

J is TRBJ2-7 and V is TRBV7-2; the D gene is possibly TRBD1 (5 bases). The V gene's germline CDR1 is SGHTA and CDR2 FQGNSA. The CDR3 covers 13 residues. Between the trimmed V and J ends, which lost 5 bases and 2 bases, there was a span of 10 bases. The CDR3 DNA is TGTGCCAGCAGCATAGGGGAAGCCTACGAGCAGTACTTC. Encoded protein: CASSIGEAYEQYF. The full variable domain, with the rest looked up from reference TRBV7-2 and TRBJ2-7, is GAGVSQSPSNKVTEKGKDVELRCDPISGHTALYWYRQSLGQGLEFLIYFQGNSAPDKSGLPSDRFSAERTGGSVSTLTIQRTQQEDSAVYLCASSIGEAYEQYFGPGTRLTVT.

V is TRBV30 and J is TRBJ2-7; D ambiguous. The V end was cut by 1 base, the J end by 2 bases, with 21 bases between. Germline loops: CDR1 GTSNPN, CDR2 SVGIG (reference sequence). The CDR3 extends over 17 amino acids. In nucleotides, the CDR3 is TGTGCCTGGAGTGCCGGTTGGGGTTTGGCGACACCCTACGAGCAGTACTTC. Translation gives CAWSAGWGLATPYEQYF.

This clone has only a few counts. CDR3 protein: CASSLWTGRDSPLHF. The CDR3 DNA reads as TGCGCCAGCAGCTTGTGGACAGGGCGGGATTCACCCCTCCACTTT. The rearrangement links TRBV5-1 to TRBJ1-6, with TRBD1 matching 8 bases. The germline V gene encodes CDR1 SGHRS and CDR2 YFSETQ. With V trimmed by 1 base and J by 8 bases, 5 bases remained unmatched. The CDR3 covers 15 residues.

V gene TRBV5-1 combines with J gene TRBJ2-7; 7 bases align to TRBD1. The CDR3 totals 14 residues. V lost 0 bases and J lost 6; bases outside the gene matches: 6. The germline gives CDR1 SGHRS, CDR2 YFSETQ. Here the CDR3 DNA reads TGCGCCAGCAGCTTGGGGGACAGAGGTGTCGAGCAGTACTTC. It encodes CASSLGDRGVEQYF. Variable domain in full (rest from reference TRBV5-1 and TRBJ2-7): KAGVTQTPRYLIKTRGQQVTLSCSPISGHRSVSWYQQTPGQGLQFLFEYFSETQRNKGNFPGRFSGRQFSNSRSEMNVSTLELGDSALYLCASSLGDRGVEQYFGPGTRLTVT.

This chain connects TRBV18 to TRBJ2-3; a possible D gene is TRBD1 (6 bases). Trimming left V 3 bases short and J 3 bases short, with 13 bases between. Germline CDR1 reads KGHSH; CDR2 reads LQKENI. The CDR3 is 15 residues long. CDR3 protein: CASSPQQQGTDTQYF. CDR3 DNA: TGTGCCAGCTCACCTCAGCAGCAGGGGACAGATACGCAGTATTTT.

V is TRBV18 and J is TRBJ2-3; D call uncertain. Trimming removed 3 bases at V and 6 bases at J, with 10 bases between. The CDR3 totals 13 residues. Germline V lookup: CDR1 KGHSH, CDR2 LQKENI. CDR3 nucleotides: TGTGCCAGCTCACCGGACGCGGCGGATACGCAGTATTTT. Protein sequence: CASSPDAADTQYF.

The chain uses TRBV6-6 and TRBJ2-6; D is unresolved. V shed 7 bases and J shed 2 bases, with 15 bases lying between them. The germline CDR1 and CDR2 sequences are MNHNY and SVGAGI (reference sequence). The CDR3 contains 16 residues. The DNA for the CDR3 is TGTGCCAGCACTGATGGCAGTTTGACTGGGGCCAACGTCCTGACTTTC. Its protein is CASTDGSLTGANVLTF.

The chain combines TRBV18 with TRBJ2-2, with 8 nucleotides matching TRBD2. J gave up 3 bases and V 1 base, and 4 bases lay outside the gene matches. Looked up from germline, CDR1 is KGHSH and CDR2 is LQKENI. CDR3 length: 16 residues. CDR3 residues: CASSPQTSGYTGELFF. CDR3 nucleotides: TGTGCCAGCTCACCACAAACTAGCGGATACACCGGGGAGCTGTTTTTT. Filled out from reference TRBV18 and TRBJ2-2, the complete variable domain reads NAGVMQNPRHLVRRRGQEARLRCSPMKGHSHVYWYRQLPEEGLKFMVYLQKENIIDESGMPKERFSAEFPKEGPSILRIQQVVRGDSAAYFCASSPQTSGYTGELFFGEGSRLTVL.

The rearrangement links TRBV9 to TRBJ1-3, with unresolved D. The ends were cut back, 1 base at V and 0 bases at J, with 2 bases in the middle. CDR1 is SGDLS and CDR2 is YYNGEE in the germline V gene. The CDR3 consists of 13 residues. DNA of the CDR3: TGTGCCAGCAGCGTAAACTCTGGAAACACCATATATTTT. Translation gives CASSVNSGNTIYF.

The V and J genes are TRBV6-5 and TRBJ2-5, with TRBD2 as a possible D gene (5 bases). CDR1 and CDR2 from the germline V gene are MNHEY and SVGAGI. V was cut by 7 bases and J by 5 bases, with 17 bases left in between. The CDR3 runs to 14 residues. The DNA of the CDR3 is TGTGCCAGCACCCCGGGGAGTCATCTGGAGACCCAGTACTTC. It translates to CASTPGSHLETQYF.

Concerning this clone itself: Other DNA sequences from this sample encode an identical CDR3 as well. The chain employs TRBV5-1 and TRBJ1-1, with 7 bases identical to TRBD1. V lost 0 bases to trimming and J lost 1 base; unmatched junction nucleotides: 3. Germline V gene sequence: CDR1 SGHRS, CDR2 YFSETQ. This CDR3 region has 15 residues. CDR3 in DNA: TGCGCCAGCAGCTTGGAGGGACAGTCGAACACTGAAGCTTTCTTT. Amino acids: CASSLEGQSNTEAFF.

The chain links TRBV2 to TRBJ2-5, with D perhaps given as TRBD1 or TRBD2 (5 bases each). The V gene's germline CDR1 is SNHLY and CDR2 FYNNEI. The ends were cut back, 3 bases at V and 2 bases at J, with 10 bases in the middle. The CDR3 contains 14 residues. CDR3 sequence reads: CASSDGTYQETQYF. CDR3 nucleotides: TGTGCCAGCAGTGATGGGACGTATCAAGAGACCCAGTACTTC.

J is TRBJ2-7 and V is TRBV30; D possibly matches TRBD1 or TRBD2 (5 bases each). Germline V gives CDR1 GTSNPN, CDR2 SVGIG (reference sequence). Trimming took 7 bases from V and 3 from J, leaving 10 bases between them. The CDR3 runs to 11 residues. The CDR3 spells CASGRNYEQYF. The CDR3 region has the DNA TGTGCCTCGGGACGGAACTACGAGCAGTACTTC.

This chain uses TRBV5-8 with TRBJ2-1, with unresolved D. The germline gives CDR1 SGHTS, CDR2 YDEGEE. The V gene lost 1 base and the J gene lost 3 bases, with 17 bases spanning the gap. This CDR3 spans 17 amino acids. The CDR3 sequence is CASSLSTLLGSYNEQFF. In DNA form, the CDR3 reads TGTGCCAGCAGCTTGTCGACCTTGCTGGGCAGCTACAATGAGCAGTTCTTC.

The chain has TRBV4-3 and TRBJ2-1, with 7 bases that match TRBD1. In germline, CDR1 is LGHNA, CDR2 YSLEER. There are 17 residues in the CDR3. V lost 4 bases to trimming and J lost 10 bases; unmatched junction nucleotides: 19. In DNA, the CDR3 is TGCGCCAGCAGCCCGACCCACGGAACAGGGGCTCTCGGGGAGCAGTTCTTC. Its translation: CASSPTHGTGALGEQFF.

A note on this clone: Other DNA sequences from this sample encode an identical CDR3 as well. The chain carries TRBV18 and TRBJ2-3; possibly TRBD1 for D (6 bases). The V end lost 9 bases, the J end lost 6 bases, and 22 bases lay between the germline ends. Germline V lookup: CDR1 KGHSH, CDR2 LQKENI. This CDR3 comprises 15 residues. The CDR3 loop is CASLTSPQGTDTQYF. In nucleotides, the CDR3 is TGTGCCAGTTTAACAAGCCCGCAGGGGACGGATACGCAGTATTTT.

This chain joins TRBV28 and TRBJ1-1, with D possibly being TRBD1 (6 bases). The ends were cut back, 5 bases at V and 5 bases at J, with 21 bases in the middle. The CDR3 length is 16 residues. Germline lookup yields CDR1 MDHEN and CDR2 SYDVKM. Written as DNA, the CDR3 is TGTGCCAGCAGTCGTAGGTGGGGGGCTATTAGGACTGAAGCTTTCTTT. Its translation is CASSRRWGAIRTEAFF.

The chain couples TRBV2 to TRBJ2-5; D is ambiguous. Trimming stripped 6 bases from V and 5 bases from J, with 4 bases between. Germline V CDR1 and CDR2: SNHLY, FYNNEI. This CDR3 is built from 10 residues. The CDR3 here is CASSFETQYF. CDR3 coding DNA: TGTGCCAGCAGCTTCGAGACCCAGTACTTC.

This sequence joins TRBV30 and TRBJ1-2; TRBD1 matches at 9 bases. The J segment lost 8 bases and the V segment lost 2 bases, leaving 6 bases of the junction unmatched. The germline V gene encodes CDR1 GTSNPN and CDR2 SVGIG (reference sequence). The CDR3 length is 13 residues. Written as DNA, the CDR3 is TGTGCCTGGAGTCCACAGGGGGCGGAAGGCTACACCTTC. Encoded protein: CAWSPQGAEGYTF.

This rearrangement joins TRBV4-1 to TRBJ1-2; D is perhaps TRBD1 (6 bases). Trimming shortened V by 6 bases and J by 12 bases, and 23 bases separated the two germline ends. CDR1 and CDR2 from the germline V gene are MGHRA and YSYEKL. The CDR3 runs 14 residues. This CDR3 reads CASSHPGQSLYDTF. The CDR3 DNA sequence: TGCGCCAGCAGTCATCCTGGACAGTCCCTGTATGACACCTTC.

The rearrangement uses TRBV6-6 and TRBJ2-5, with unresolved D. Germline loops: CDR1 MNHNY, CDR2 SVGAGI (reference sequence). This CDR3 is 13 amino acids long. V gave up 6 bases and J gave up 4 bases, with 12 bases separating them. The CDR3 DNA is TGTGCCAGCAGGAAGGGTAACGTAGAGACCCAGTACTTC. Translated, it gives CASRKGNVETQYF.

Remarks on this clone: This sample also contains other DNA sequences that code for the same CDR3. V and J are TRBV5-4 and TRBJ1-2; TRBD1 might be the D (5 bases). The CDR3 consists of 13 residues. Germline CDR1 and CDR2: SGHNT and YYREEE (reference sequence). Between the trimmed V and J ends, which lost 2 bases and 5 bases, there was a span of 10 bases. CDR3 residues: CASSFPGGYGYTF. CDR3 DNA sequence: TGTGCCAGCAGCTTTCCCGGGGGTTATGGCTACACCTTC.

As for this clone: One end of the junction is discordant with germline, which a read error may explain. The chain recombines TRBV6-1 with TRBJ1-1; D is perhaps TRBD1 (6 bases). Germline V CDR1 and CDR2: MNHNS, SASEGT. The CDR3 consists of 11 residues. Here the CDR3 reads CASSESRYREF. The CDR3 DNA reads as TGTGCCAGCAGTGAATCTAGGTACAGGGAATTT.

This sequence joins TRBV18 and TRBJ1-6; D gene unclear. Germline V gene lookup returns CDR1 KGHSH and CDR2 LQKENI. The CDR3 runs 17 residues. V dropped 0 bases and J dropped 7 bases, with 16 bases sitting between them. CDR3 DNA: TGTGCCAGCTCACCACCGGTCTCGAGCAGGACGAATTCACCCCTCCACTTT. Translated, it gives CASSPPVSSRTNSPLHF.

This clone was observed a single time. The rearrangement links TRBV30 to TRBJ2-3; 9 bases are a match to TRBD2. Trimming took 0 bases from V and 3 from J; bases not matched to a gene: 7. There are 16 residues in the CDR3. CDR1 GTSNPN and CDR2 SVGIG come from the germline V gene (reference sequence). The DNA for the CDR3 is TGTGCCTGGAGTGTAGGGAGCGGGAGGACGACAGATACGCAGTATTTT. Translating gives CAWSVGSGRTTDTQYF.

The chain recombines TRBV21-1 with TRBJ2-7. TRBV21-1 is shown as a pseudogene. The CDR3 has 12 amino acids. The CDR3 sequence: CASTDPAYEQYF. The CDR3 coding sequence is TGTGCCAGCACCGACCCGGCCTACGAGCAGTACTTC.

CDR3 sequence: CASSQVGYNEQFF. DNA for the CDR3: TGTGCCAGCAGCCAAGTCGGTTACAATGAGCAGTTCTTC. This sequence joins TRBV6-5 and TRBJ2-1; D ambiguous. The CDR3 spans 13 residues. Trimming took off 6 bases at V and 4 bases at J, with 10 bases between the two ends. Germline V CDR1 and CDR2: MNHEY, SVGAGI.

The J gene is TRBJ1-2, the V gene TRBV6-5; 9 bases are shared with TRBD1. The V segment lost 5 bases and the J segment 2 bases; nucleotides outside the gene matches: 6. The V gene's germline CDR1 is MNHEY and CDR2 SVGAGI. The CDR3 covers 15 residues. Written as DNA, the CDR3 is TGTGCCAGCAGTCCGGGACAGGGTGAAAACTATGGCTACACCTTC. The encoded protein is CASSPGQGENYGYTF.

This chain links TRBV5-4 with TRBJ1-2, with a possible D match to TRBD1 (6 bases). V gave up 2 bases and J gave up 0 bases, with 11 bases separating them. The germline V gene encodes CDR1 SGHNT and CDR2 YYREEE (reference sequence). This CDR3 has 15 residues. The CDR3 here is CASSFGDTANYGYTF. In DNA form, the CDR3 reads TGTGCCAGCAGCTTCGGGGACACCGCTAACTATGGCTACACCTTC.

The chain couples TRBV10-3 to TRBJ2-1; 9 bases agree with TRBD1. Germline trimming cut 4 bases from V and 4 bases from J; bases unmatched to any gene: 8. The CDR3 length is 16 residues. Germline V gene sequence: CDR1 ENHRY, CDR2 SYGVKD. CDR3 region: CAISGDRGIAYNEQFF. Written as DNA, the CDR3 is TGTGCCATCAGTGGCGACAGGGGGATTGCTTACAATGAGCAGTTCTTC.